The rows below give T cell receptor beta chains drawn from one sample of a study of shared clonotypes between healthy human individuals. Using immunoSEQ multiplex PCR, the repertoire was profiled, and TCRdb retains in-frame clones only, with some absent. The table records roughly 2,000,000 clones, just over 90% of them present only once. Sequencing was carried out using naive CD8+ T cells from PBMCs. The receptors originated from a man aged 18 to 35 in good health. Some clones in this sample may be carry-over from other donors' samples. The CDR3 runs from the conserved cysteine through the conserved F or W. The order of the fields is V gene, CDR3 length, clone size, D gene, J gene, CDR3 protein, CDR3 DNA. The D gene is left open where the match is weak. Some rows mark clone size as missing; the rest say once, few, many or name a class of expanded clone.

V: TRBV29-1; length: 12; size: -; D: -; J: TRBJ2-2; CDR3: CSVPQASGELFF; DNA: TGCAGCGTTCCCCAAGCATCGGGGGAGCTGTTTTTT
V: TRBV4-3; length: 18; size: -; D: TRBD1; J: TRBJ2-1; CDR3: CASSQERIGTEDDNEQFF; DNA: TGCGCCAGCAGCCAAGAGAGGATCGGGACAGAAGATGACAATGAGCAGTTCTTC
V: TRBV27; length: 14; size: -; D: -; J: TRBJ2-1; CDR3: CASSFHISYNEQFF; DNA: TGTGCCAGCAGTTTCCATATATCCTACAATGAGCAGTTCTTC
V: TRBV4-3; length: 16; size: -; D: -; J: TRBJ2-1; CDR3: CASSLGTVSSYNEQFF; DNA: TGCGCCAGCAGCCTGGGGACGGTGAGCTCCTACAATGAGCAGTTCTTC
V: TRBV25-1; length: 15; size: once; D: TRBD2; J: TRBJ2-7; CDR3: CASRAGTSAIYEQYF; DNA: TGTGCCAGCAGAGCCGGGACTAGCGCGATCTACGAGCAGTACTTC
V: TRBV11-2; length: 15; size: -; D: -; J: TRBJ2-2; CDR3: CASSWSWGTTGELFF; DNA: TGTGCCAGCAGCTGGTCGTGGGGGACCACCGGGGAGCTGTTTTTT
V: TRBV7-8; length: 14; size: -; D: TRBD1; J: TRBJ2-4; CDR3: CASSLGGGRDIQYF; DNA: TGTGCCAGCAGCTTAGGAGGGGGCAGGGACATTCAGTACTTC
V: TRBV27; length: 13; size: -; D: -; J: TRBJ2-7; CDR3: CASPPDYTYEQYF; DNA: TGTGCCAGCCCCCCAGACTATACCTACGAGCAGTACTTC
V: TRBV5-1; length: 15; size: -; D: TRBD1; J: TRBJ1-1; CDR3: CASRPYPGQSLLAFF; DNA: TGCGCCAGCAGACCATATCCGGGACAGAGTCTCCTAGCTTTCTTT
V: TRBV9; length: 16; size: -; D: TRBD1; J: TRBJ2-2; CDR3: CASSVRGLVNTGELFF; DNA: TGTGCCAGCAGCGTCAGGGGGCTAGTTAACACCGGGGAGCTGTTTTTT
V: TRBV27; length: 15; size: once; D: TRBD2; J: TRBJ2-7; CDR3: CASSPGTSGTNEQYF; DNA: TGTGCCAGCAGTCCAGGGACTAGCGGGACCAACGAGCAGTACTTC
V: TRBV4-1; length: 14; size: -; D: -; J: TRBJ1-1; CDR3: CASSQDLKGREAFF; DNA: TGCGCCAGCAGCCAAGATCTTAAGGGGAGGGAAGCTTTCTTT
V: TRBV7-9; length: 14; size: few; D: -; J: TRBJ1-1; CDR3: CASSLVLGNTEAFF; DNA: TGTGCCAGCAGCTTGGTCCTTGGGAACACTGAAGCTTTCTTT
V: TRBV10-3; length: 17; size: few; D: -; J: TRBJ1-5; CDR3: CAISESSMVGSNQPQHF; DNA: TGTGCCATCAGTGAGTCGAGCATGGTCGGCAGCAATCAGCCCCAGCATTTT
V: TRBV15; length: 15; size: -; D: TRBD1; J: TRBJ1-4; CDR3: CATSGNRGLNEKLFF; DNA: TGTGCCACCAGCGGCAACAGGGGGCTGAATGAAAAACTGTTTTTT
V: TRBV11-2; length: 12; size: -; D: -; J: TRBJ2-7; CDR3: CASSLEAREQYF; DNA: TGTGCCAGCAGCTTAGAGGCGAGGGAGCAGTACTTC
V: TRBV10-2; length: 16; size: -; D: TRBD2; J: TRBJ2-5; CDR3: CASMGLAGGIEETQYF; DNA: TGCGCCAGCATGGGTCTAGCGGGAGGGATTGAAGAGACCCAGTACTTC
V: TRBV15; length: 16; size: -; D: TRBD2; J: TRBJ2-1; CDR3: CATSRDRGLVINEQFF; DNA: TGTGCCACCAGCAGAGATCGGGGACTAGTCATCAATGAGCAGTTCTTC
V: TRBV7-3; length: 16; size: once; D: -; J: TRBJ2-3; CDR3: CASSLTLLGRADTQYF; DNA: TGTGCCAGCAGCTTAACACTTTTGGGCCGCGCAGATACGCAGTATTTT
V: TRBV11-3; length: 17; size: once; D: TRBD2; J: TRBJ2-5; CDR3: CASSSDFGLAGGETQYF; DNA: TGTGCCAGCAGCTCAGATTTTGGACTAGCGGGAGGAGAGACCCAGTACTTC
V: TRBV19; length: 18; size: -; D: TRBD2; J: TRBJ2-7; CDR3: CASSMVLPRAGGPDEQYF; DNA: TGTGCCAGTAGTATGGTTCTGCCGCGAGCGGGAGGGCCCGACGAGCAGTACTTC
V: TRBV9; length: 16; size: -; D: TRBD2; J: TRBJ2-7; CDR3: CASSANPGLAGYEQYF; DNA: TGTGCCAGCAGCGCTAACCCGGGACTAGCGGGCTACGAGCAGTACTTC
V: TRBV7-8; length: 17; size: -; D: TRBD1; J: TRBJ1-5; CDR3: CASSPEGRGQSNQPQHF; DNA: TGTGCCAGCAGCCCTGAGGGTAGGGGGCAGAGCAATCAGCCCCAGCATTTT
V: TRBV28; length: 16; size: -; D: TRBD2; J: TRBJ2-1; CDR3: CASSSRLAGGYNEQFF; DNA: TGTGCCAGCAGTTCTCGACTAGCGGGAGGGTACAATGAGCAGTTCTTC
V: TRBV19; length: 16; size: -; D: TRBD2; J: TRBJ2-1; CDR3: CASSIGTSGNHNEQFF; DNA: TGTGCCAGTAGTATTGGGACTAGCGGGAACCACAATGAGCAGTTCTTC
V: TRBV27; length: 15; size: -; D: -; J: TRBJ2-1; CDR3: CASSFRRVDYNEQFF; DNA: TGTGCCAGCAGTTTCCGGCGGGTGGATTACAATGAGCAGTTCTTC
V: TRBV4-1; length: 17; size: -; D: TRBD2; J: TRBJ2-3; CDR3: CASSQEGGRAGTDTQYF; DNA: TGCGCCAGCAGCCAAGAAGGTGGGAGGGCCGGCACAGATACGCAGTATTTT
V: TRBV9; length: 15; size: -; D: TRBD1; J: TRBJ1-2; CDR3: CASSPWDRAGYGYTF; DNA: TGTGCCAGCAGCCCGTGGGACAGGGCAGGCTATGGCTACACCTTC
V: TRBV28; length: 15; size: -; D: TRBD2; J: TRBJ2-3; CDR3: CASSLEVAGLDTQYF; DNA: TGTGCCAGCAGTTTGGAGGTAGCGGGATTAGATACGCAGTATTTT
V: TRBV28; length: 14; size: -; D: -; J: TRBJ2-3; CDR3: CASSLPVSTDTQYF; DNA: TGTGCCAGCAGCCTCCCCGTGAGTACAGATACGCAGTATTTT
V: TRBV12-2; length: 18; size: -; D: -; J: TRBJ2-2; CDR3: CASRLAGRHLSNTGELFF; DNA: TGTGCAAGTCGCTTAGCGGGGCGACACCTTTCGAACACCGGGGAGCTGTTTTTT
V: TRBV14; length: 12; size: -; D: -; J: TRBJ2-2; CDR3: CVYRANTGELFF; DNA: TGTGTCTACAGGGCGAACACCGGGGAGCTGTTTTTT
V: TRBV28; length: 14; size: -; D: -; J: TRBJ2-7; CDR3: CASGRTGFGDEQYF; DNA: TGTGCCAGCGGGCGGACGGGGTTTGGGGACGAGCAGTACTTC
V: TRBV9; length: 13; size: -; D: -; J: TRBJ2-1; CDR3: CASSAAGSDEQFF; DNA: TGTGCCAGCAGCGCGGCGGGCTCCGATGAGCAGTTCTTC
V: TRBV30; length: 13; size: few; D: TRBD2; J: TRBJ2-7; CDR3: CACSGGGPYEQYF; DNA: TGTGCCTGCTCCGGGGGGGGTCCCTACGAGCAGTACTTC
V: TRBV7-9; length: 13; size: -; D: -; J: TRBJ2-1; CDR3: CASRGASYNEQFF; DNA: TGTGCCAGCAGGGGAGCTTCCTACAATGAGCAGTTCTTC
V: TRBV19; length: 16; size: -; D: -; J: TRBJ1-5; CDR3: CASSNSGRAFNQPQHF; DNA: TGTGCCAGTAGTAATAGTGGCAGGGCGTTTAATCAGCCCCAGCATTTT
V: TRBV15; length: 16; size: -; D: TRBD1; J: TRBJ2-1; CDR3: CATSISRGLGYNEQFF; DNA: TGTGCCACCAGCATCTCTAGGGGGCTGGGGTACAATGAGCAGTTCTTC
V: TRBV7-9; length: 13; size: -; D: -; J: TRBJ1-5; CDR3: CASSLEGGKPQHF; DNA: TGTGCCAGCAGCTTAGAGGGGGGCAAGCCCCAGCATTTT
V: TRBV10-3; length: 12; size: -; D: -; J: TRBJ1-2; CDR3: CAIRDSIYGYTF; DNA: TGTGCCATCAGAGACAGCATCTATGGCTACACCTTC
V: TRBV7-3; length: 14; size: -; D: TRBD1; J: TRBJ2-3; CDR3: CASSLTGGGDTQYF; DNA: TGTGCCAGCAGCTTGACAGGGGGCGGTGATACGCAGTATTTT
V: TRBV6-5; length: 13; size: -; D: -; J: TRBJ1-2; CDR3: CASSYEALDGYTF; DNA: TGTGCCAGCAGTTACGAGGCCCTGGACGGCTACACCTTC
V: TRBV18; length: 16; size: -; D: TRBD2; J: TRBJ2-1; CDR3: CASSPWAGDSYNEQFF; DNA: TGTGCCAGCTCACCATGGGCGGGAGACTCCTACAATGAGCAGTTCTTC
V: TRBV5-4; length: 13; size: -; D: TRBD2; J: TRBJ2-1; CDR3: CASSPREGLEQFF; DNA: TGTGCCAGCAGCCCTAGGGAGGGCCTTGAGCAGTTCTTC
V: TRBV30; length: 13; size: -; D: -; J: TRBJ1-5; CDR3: CAWSEGVVQPQHF; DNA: TGTGCCTGGAGTGAAGGGGTGGTTCAGCCCCAGCATTTT
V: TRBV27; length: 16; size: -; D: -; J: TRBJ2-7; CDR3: CASSLGVVGATYEQYF; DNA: TGTGCCAGCAGTTTAGGCGTTGTCGGGGCTACCTACGAGCAGTACTTC
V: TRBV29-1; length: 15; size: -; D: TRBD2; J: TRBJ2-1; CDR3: CSVAPGLADYNEQFF; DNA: TGCAGCGTTGCCCCGGGACTAGCAGATTACAATGAGCAGTTCTTC
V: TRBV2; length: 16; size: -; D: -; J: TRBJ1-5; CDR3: CASSEEFRDPSQPQHF; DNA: TGTGCCAGCAGTGAAGAGTTTAGGGACCCCAGTCAGCCCCAGCATTTT
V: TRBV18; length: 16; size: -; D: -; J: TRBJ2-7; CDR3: CASSPTRDKIGMAQYF; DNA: TGTGCCAGCTCACCCACCCGGGACAAAATCGGGATGGCGCAGTACTTC
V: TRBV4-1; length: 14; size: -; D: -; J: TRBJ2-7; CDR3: CASSQAGRGYEQYF; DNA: TGCGCCAGCAGCCAAGCGGGGAGGGGGTACGAGCAGTACTTC
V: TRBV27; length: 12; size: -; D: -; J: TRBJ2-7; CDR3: CASSLPRGEQYF; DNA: TGTGCCAGCAGTTTACCCAGGGGCGAGCAGTACTTC
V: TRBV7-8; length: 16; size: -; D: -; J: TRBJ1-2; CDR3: CASSKEVGNWDYGYTF; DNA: TGTGCCAGCAGCAAAGAGGTCGGGAACTGGGACTATGGCTACACCTTC
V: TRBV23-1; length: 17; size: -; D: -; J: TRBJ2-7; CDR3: CASSQADREGSLYEQYF; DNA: TGCGCCAGCAGTCAGGCCGACAGGGAGGGATCTCTCTACGAGCAGTACTTC
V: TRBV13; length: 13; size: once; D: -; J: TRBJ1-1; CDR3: CASSSLWDTEAFF; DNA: TGTGCCAGCAGCAGCCTGTGGGACACTGAAGCTTTCTTT
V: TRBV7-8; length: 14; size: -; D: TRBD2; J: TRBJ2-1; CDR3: CASSSMTSINEQFF; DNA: TGTGCCAGCAGCTCCATGACTAGCATCAATGAGCAGTTCTTC
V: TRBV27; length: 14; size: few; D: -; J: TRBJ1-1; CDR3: CASSPLDTASEAFF; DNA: TGTGCCAGCAGTCCCCTGGACACGGCCTCTGAAGCTTTCTTT
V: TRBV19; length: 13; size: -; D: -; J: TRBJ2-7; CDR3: CASSIDPTREQYF; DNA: TGTGCCAGTAGTATAGATCCGACCCGGGAGCAGTACTTC